The clone carrying this T cell receptor beta chain was detected a few times. One entry per CDR3 protein results from TCRdb running MiXCR on the 5' RACE reads. The table lists about 240,000 distinct CDR3 sequences, approximately 9% of them singletons, with roughly a fifth in the top ten. The data are from a study of T-cell memory formation after mild COVID-19. The CDR3 length is 17 residues. The germline CDR1 and CDR2 sequences are WSHSY and SAAADI. Losses at the gene ends were 4 bases for V and 2 bases for J; bases not matched to a gene: 6. The clonotype was recovered from a man aged 18-30 years who had mild COVID-19 (a few samples of this study predate the infection). Cell type and time point are not known. The V gene is TRBV10-2, the J gene TRBJ2-5, with TRBD2 matching over 14 bases. The sequencing input was PBMCs or a T cell subset sorted from them (not recorded which). CDR3 DNA: TGCGCCAGCAGTGTCCCGGGACTAGCGGGGGAACAAGAGACCCAGTACTTC. This codes for CASSVPGLAGEQETQYF.